A selection of T cell receptor beta chains follows, all from one sample in a study of T cell responses to AZD1222 COVID-19 vaccine. Produced via immunoSEQ multiplex PCR; TCRdb's table is partial and in-frame only. The sample lists 60,000 to 85,000 clones, around 90% occurring once. The sequencing here drew on peripheral blood, taken 28 days after the second dose of the MenACWY control vaccine. All receptors derive from an adult who received the MenACWY meningococcal vaccine as a control. The CDR3 runs from the conserved cysteine through the conserved F or W. Fields, in order: clone size, V gene, J gene, CDR3 protein. Clone size is stated in some rows and not others, as once, few, many or a class when expanded.

clone_size: once
v_call: TRBV5-1
j_call: TRBJ1-1
cdr3_aa: CASSGKGQNTEAFF

clone_size: NA
v_call: TRBV20-1
j_call: TRBJ1-1
cdr3_aa: CSAQADEAFF

clone_size: NA
v_call: TRBV10-1
j_call: TRBJ2-2
cdr3_aa: CASSETGLAGTNTGELFF

clone_size: NA
v_call: TRBV28
j_call: TRBJ2-7
cdr3_aa: CASSTAGTPGNEQYF

clone_size: NA
v_call: TRBV19
j_call: TRBJ1-2
cdr3_aa: CASSRDRADYGYTF

clone_size: NA
v_call: TRBV12-3/TRBV12-4
j_call: TRBJ2-2
cdr3_aa: CASSLIGELFF

clone_size: once
v_call: TRBV6-6
j_call: TRBJ2-1
cdr3_aa: CASNGLAGAGEQFF

clone_size: NA
v_call: TRBV29-1
j_call: TRBJ2-7
cdr3_aa: CSVEEGGLGEQYF

clone_size: NA
v_call: TRBV27
j_call: TRBJ2-7
cdr3_aa: CASSSAGETHEQYF

clone_size: NA
v_call: TRBV10-1
j_call: TRBJ2-7
cdr3_aa: CASSESSGIFDEQYF

clone_size: NA
v_call: TRBV9
j_call: TRBJ2-2
cdr3_aa: CASSIQGSGGELFF

clone_size: NA
v_call: TRBV28
j_call: TRBJ1-6
cdr3_aa: CASKSLRVSPLHF

clone_size: NA
v_call: TRBV6-2/TRBV6-3
j_call: TRBJ2-3
cdr3_aa: CASSYFLTGSTDTQYF